This TCR beta chain is drawn from a study of blood T cell repertoires in COVID-19. Study context: Sites across the United States, Italy and Spain contributed samples from acute and convalescent COVID-19.

The assay was immunoSEQ multiplex PCR, and TCRdb's table has in-frame clones only and misses some. The repertoire has around 190,000 clones, 80% to 90% of them found once; the top ten carry over 7%. The germline V gene encodes CDR1 SGHNT and CDR2 YYREEE (reference sequence). The CDR3 loop spans 17 amino acids. J gave up 0 bases and V 1 base, and 10 bases lay outside the gene matches. The material sequenced was peripheral blood. The V call is TRBV5-4, the J call TRBJ2-7; 7 bases map to TRBD2. This clonotype was sampled from a man aged 50-59 years with active or convalescent COVID-19. CDR3 loop: CASSLRLAGGGSYEQYF. CDR3 sequence (DNA): TGTGCCAGCAGCTTGAGACTAGCTGGCGGGGGCTCCTACGAGCAGTACTTC.